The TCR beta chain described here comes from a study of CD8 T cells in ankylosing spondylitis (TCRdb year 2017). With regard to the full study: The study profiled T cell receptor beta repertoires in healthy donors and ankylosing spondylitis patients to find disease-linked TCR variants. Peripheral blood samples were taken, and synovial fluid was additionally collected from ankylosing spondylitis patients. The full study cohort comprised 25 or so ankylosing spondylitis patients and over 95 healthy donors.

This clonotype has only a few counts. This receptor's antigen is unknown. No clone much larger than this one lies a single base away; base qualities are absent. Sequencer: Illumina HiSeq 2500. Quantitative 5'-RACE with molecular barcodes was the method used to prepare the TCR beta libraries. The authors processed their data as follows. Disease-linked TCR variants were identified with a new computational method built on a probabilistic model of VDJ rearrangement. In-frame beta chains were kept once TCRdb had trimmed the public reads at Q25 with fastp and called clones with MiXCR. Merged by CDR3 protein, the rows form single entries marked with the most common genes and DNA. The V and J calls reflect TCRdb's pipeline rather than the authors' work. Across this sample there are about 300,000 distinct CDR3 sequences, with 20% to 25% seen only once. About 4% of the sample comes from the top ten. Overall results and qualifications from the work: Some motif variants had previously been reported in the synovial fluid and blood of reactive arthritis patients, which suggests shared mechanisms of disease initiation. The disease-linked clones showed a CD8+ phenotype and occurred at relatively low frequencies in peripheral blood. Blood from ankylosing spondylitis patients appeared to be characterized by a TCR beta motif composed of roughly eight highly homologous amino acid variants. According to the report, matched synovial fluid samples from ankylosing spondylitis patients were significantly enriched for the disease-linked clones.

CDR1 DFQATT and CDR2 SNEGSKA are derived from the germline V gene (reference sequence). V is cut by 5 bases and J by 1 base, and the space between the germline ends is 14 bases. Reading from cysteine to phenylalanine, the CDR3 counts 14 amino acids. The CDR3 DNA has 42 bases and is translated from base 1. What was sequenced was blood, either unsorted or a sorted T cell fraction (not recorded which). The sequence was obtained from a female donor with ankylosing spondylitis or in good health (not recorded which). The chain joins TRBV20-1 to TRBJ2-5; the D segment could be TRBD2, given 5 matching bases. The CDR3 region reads CSASSSGLQETQYF. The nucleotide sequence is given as TGCAGTGCTTCCTCCAGCGGTCTCCAAGAGACCCAGTACTTC.